These T cell receptor beta chains were read from a single sample in a study of cytomegalovirus exposure and HLA in healthy donors. The method was immunoSEQ multiplex PCR; TCRdb's version includes in-frame clones alone and lacks a portion of them. This sample yields hundreds of thousands of clones, of which around 89% are seen a single time; around 1% belongs to the top ten. The source material was PBMCs. All receptors derive from a woman aged 18-30 years in good health and CMV-seronegative. Each CDR3 is given with its conserved first and last residue. The D gene is left open where the match is weak. Only some rows state a clone size, as once, few, many or a class for expanded clones.

>-|15|TRBJ1-2|TRBV7-6|TRBD1
TGTGCCAGCAGCCCACAGGGACAGTCGAACTATGGCTACACCTTC
CASSPQGQSNYGYTF
>-|16|TRBJ2-7|TRBV5-6|TRBD2
TGTGCCAGCAGCTCCGGGACTAGCGGGGCCCCAGGCGAGCAGTACTTC
CASSSGTSGAPGEQYF
>-|16|TRBJ2-6|TRBV5-1|-
TGCGCCAGCAGCTTGTCCCCGAGCTCTGGGGCCAACGTCCTGACTTTC
CASSLSPSSGANVLTF
>-|16|TRBJ1-2|TRBV4-1|-
TGCGCCAGCAGCCAAGGGGGGAGGGGGGCTGACTATGGCTACACCTTC
CASSQGGRGADYGYTF
>-|14|TRBJ2-7|TRBV6-6|TRBD1
TGTGCCAGCAGTTACGGACAGGGGGCCTACGAGCAGTACTTC
CASSYGQGAYEQYF
>once|15|TRBJ1-2|TRBV18|-
TGTGCCAGCTCATTTCCGGCGGGGGCCAACTATGGCTACACCTTC
CASSFPAGANYGYTF
>-|17|TRBJ2-3|TRBV21-1|-
TGTGCCAGCAGCAAAGCGATTAGCGGGGGGGCCAAGGATACGCAGTATTTT
CASSKAISGGAKDTQYF
>-|15|TRBJ2-7|TRBV10-2|-
TGCGCCAGCAATGACATAGAGAAGAGCTCCTACGAGCAGTACTTC
CASNDIEKSSYEQYF
>-|14|TRBJ1-4|TRBV18|-
TGTGCCAGCTCACCGTTGCCCGGGTTGGAAAAACTGTTTTTT
CASSPLPGLEKLFF
>-|16|TRBJ2-2|TRBV18|-
TGTGCCAGCTCAACCACGGGACTCTTGAACACCGGGGAGCTGTTTTTT
CASSTTGLLNTGELFF